This T cell receptor beta chain was identified in a study of shared clonotypes between healthy human individuals. Turning to the study itself: The study used three CD4 naive, three CD4 memory, two CD8 naive and one CD8 memory plate per donor.

Overall study results and limits: Memory subsets generally showed lower estimated richness than naive subsets.

Germline lookup yields CDR1 MNHNS and CDR2 SASEGT. CDR3 length equals 15 residues. The junction had 8 bases not matched to a gene; V was cut back by 4 bases and J by 3 bases. This clone came up once. No antigen is known for it. Replicate PCRs run on sorted subsets employed around 200 ng DNA, roughly 30,000 T cell genomes. Measured with immunoSEQ multiplex PCR; TCRdb has only the in-frame clones, and not every one. The sample includes millions of clones, 85% to 95% of them seen just once. Sequencing was carried out using naive CD4+ T cells sorted from blood. Specified subset: CD45RA+ positively selected. The receptor's source is a young man in good health. The rearrangement uses TRBV6-1 and TRBJ1-2, with TRBD1 matching over 7 bases. The CDR3 here is CASSVAWDSYYGYTF. The CDR3 nucleotides read TGTGCCAGCAGTGTGGCCTGGGACAGTTACTATGGCTACACCTTC.